Listed below are T cell receptor beta chains from one sample, sequenced in a study of tumor and adjacent non-tumor tissue in lung cancer. MiXCR, applied by TCRdb to the multiplex PCR reads, yields one record per CDR3 protein. The repertoire holds under 75,000 distinct CDR3 sequences, with around two thirds as singletons. The sequenced sample was distant non-tumor lung tissue. The receptors shown here come from a woman between 50 and 59 years old with non-small cell lung cancer. Each CDR3 is given with its conserved first and last residue. A D gene is named only where the DNA matches it firmly. Not all rows give a size; the values are once, few, many and, for expanded clones, a class.

TRBD1	TRBV6-2/TRBV6-3	-	TRBJ2-7	CASRTSRTGGYEQYF	TGTGCCAGCAGAACCTCTCGGACAGGGGGCTATGAGCAGTACTTC
TRBD2	TRBV11-1	-	TRBJ2-1	CASSLLGGRTYNEHFF	TGTGCCAGCAGCTTATTAGGCGGGAGGACCTACAATGAGCATTTCTTC
TRBD1	TRBV11-2	medium-sized	TRBJ1-1	CASSLGQGSTEAFF	TGTGCCAGCAGCTTGGGACAGGGGAGCACTGAAGCTTTCTTT
-	TRBV6-5	-	TRBJ2-1	CASSYSQQVGIEQFF	TGTGCCAGCAGTTACTCCCAGCAGGTGGGGATTGAGCAGTTTTTC
-	TRBV20-1	-	TRBJ2-4	CSAREDRVAKNIQYF	TGCAGTGCTAGGGAAGACAGAGTAGCCAAAAACATTCAGTATTTC
-	TRBV28	-	TRBJ1-4	CASNPPRGKLLF	TGTGCCAGCAATCCGCCCAGAGGAAAACTGTTATTT
TRBD2	TRBV13	many	TRBJ2-3	CASSLGGLALDTQYF	TGTGCCAGCAGCCTGGGGGGACTAGCGTTAGATACGCAGTATTTT
-	TRBV28	many	TRBJ1-5	CASSLYINQPQHF	TGTGCCAGCAGTTTATATATCAATCAGCCCCAGCATTTT
-	TRBV7-9	-	TRBJ1-3	CASSIDRAQGGNTIYF	TGTGCCAGCAGCATCGACCGGGCCCAGGGTGGGAACACCATATATTTT
-	TRBV20-1	few	TRBJ2-5	CGGLQEPMETQYF	TGCGGTGGGTTACAGGAACCCATGGAGACCCAATACTTC
-	TRBV6-5	-	TRBJ1-2	CASSYSSQGALLCGYTF	TGTGCCAGCAGTTACTCGTCTCAGGGTGCCCTACTTTGTGGCTACACCTTC
TRBD2	TRBV6-2/TRBV6-3	many	TRBJ2-2	CASRWRGETGELFF	TGTGCCAGCAGATGGCGGGGGGAAACCGGGGAGCTGTTTTTT
-	TRBV6-2/TRBV6-3	-	TRBJ2-1	CASLDGKNNEQFF	TGTGCCAGCCTTGACGGGAAGAACAATGAGCAGTTCTTC
TRBD2	TRBV20-1	-	TRBJ2-7	CSVKTSGRARMGEQYF	TGCAGTGTCAAGACCAGCGGGAGGGCCCGGATGGGGGAGCAGTACTTC
-	TRBV4-3	few	TRBJ2-1	CASRQEFRGSSYNEQFF	TGCGCCAGCAGGCAAGAGTTTAGGGGGAGCTCCTACAATGAGCAGTTCTTC
-	TRBV11-2	-	TRBJ2-2	CASSFGSRISTGELFF	TGTGCCAGCAGCTTTGGTAGCAGAATTTCCACCGGGGAGCTGTTTTTT
TRBD2	TRBV6-2/TRBV6-3	-	TRBJ2-1	CASSLVAGGYNEQFF	TGTGCCAGCAGCCTAGTAGCGGGAGGGTACAATGAACAGTTCTTC
-	TRBV5-1	few	TRBJ1-3	CASSMGRTDSGNTIYF	TGCGCCAGCAGTATGGGACGTACCGACTCTGGAAACACCATATATTTT
-	TRBV6-1	-	TRBJ1-5	CVSSASRLNQPQHF	TGTGTCAGCAGTGCCTCCCGTCTCAATCAGCCCCAGCACTTT
TRBD2	TRBV11-1	few	TRBJ2-3	CASSLLVGGDTQYF	TGTGCCAGCAGCTTACTGGTGGGAGGGGATACGCAGTACTTT
TRBD2	TRBV5-1	-	TRBJ2-1	CASSSVGTSTSGSSYNEQFF	TGCGCCAGCAGCTCGGTCGGGACATCTACTAGCGGGAGCTCCTACAATGAGCAGTTCTTC
-	TRBV6-2/TRBV6-3	-	TRBJ1-2	CASSYSNYGYTF	TGTGCCAGCAGTTACAGCAACTATGGATACACCTTC
-	TRBV4-1	-	TRBJ1-1	CARTQDLYRVGNEAFF	TGCGCCAGAACCCAAGATCTCTACAGGGTCGGCAATGAAGCTTTCTTT